This TCR beta chain was identified in a study of spatial heterogeneity in lung cancer. Study-wide context: Consistent detection of more beta-chain than alpha-chain sequences was observed. Within raw reads, each unique TCR and UMI combination appeared on average more than ten times. General study points: There were more appearances of ubiquitous expanded tumor TCRs in blood at resection than at follow-up.

Using its own MiXCR run on the 5' RACE reads, TCRdb lists one record per CDR3 protein. Altogether roughly 25,000 distinct CDR3 sequences are present, 9.5% to 15% being singletons, with the ten largest covering less than 30%. Sample time point: sample taken at primary tumor resection. No cell sorting; template was whole RNA from tumor, lung tissue or PBMC. Donors were fewer than 90 untreated early-stage non-small cell lung cancer patients. CDR1 is SGHAT and CDR2 is FQDESV in the germline V gene (reference sequence). The CDR3 totals 17 residues. J lost 0 bases, V lost 1 base, and 7 bases had no gene match. This clonotype showed up many times. Its antigen is unknown.

This chain links TRBV11-1 with TRBJ2-3, with 7 positions matching TRBD1. This TCR was recovered from a female donor with early-stage non-small cell lung cancer. The sequencing here drew on PBMCs, taken at surgery. This CDR3 is CASSLVLTGISTDTQYF. The CDR3 DNA reads TGTGCCAGCAGCTTAGTTTTGACAGGGATCAGCACAGATACGCAGTATTTT.